What follows are 21 T cell receptor beta chains derived from one specimen sequenced in a study of shared clonotypes between healthy human individuals. Repertoires were generated with immunoSEQ multiplex PCR, while TCRdb's copy carries only in-frame clones and drops some. Among approximately 1.4 million clones listed, approximately 98% were seen once. What was sequenced was naive CD4+ T cells sorted from blood. As to subset: CD45RA+ positively selected. These receptors came from a man aged 25-40 years in good health.

Notes on this clone: Other nucleotide sequences from this sample produce the same CDR3. The chain recombines TRBV6-1 with TRBJ1-2; 10 bases are a match to TRBD1. The V and J ends lost 3 bases and 2 bases, in that order; junction bases with no gene match: 3. CDR1 is MNHNS, CDR2 SASEGT, per germline. This CDR3 is 15 amino acids long. The CDR3 DNA sequence: TGTGCCAGCAGTGACCGGGACAGGGGAAACTATGGCTACACCTTC. This sequence encodes CASSDRDRGNYGYTF.

CDR3 nucleotide sequence: TGTGCCTGGGGACGGGCGACTACCGGGGAGCTGTTTTTT. This encodes CAWGRATTGELFF. This rearrangement joins TRBV7-7 to TRBJ2-2; D might be TRBD1 or TRBD2, each matching 5 bases. Germline loops: CDR1 SSHAT, CDR2 FNYEAQ (reference sequence). Trimming cost V 11 bases and J 5 bases, with 15 bases left between them. CDR3 length: 13 amino acids. The variable domain in full, completed from reference TRBV7-7 and TRBJ2-2, reads GAGVSQSPRYKVTKRGQDVTLRCDPISSHATLYWYQQALGQGPEFLTYFNYEAQPDKSGLPSDRFSAERPEGSISTLTIQRTEQRDSAMYRCAWGRATTGELFFGEGSRLTVL.

The rearrangement uses TRBV10-3 and TRBJ1-1; TRBD1 matches 8 bases. Trimming took 2 bases from V and 6 from J; bases not matched to a gene: 14. The CDR3 covers 17 residues. CDR1 and CDR2 (germline): ENHRY, SYGVKD. CDR3 coding DNA: TGTGCCATCAGTGAGCCTAGGGGAGAAACAGGGGGACCTGAAGCTTTCTTT. Its protein is CAISEPRGETGGPEAFF.

The chain employs TRBV5-4 and TRBJ2-5; D possibly uses TRBD1 or TRBD2 (5 bases each). Trimming took off 2 bases at V and 2 bases at J, with 10 bases between the two ends. CDR3 length: 14 amino acids. The germline V gene has CDR1 SGHNT and CDR2 YYREEE (reference sequence). CDR3 protein: CASSLYGGQETQYF. CDR3 DNA sequence: TGTGCCAGCAGCTTATATGGGGGTCAAGAGACCCAGTACTTC.

This clone has only one observation. The chain employs TRBV4-3 and TRBJ2-2, with TRBD1 identical over 8 bases. CDR1 is LGHNA, CDR2 YSLEER, per germline. CDR3 length: 16 amino acids. V was clipped by 0 bases and J by 8 bases; unmatched bases: 8. For the CDR3, the DNA is TGCGCCAGCAGCCAAGATAGGGCAGGGGGCAGGGGGGAGCTGTTTTTT. This translates into CASSQDRAGGRGELFF.

The J gene is TRBJ1-5, the V gene TRBV20-1; D gene unclear. The CDR3 spans 9 residues. The V end lost 7 bases, the J end lost 12 bases, and 10 bases lay between the germline ends. Germline assignment: CDR1 DFQATT and CDR2 SNEGSKA (reference sequence). The CDR3 here is CSVDRDQHF. CDR3 in DNA: TGCAGTGTAGACCGGGACCAGCATTTT.

V is TRBV10-3 and J is TRBJ2-7; 7 nucleotides line up with TRBD2. The CDR3 runs to 15 residues. With V trimmed by 2 bases and J by 2 bases, 6 bases remained unmatched. The germline V gene has CDR1 ENHRY and CDR2 SYGVKD. CDR3 nucleotide sequence: TGTGCCATCAGTGAGGGGGGAGCGGGGCCCTACGAGCAGTACTTC. It translates to CAISEGGAGPYEQYF.

The chain carries TRBV6-6 and TRBJ1-2; 10 bases agree with TRBD1. CDR3 length equals 14 residues. Germline CDR1 and CDR2: MNHNY and SVGAGI (reference sequence). V lost 6 bases, J lost 7 bases, and 8 bases stayed unmatched. The CDR3 DNA sequence: TGTGCCAGCAGCTCCGGGACAGGGGCCGTTGGCTACACCTTC. Protein: CASSSGTGAVGYTF.

The rearrangement links TRBV27 to TRBJ1-2; no clear D. The germline CDR1 and CDR2 sequences are MNHEY and SMNVEV (reference sequence). Trimming cost V 1 base and J 8 bases, with 23 bases left between them. This CDR3 comprises 17 residues. The CDR3 protein is CASSLYGFGRPTRGYTF. CDR3 bases: TGTGCCAGCAGTTTATATGGATTCGGACGGCCGACGCGGGGCTACACCTTC.

In this sample, this clone turned up once. V usage is TRBV15 and J usage is TRBJ1-1; D uncertain. V was pared by 1 base and J by 5 bases, with 8 bases between. Germline V gene sequence: CDR1 LNHNV, CDR2 YYDKDF (reference sequence). This CDR3 has 13 amino acids. The CDR3 coding sequence is TGTGCCACCAGCAGAGTTCAAGGAACTGAAGCTTTCTTT. Translated, it gives CATSRVQGTEAFF.

The count of this clone is one. V is TRBV5-1 and J is TRBJ1-4; TRBD1 agrees at 9 bases. Per germline, CDR1 SGHRS and CDR2 YFSETQ. This CDR3 spans 14 amino acids. Trimming at V came to 4 bases and at J to 7 bases, leaving 5 bases not matched to a gene. Here the CDR3 DNA reads TGCGCCAGCAGCGTACAGGGGGCGGGTGAAAAACTGTTTTTT. Amino acids: CASSVQGAGEKLFF.

The CDR3: CASSTYPYNEQFF. The CDR3 nucleotides read TGTGCCAGCAGTACCTACCCCTACAATGAGCAGTTCTTC. V and J are TRBV7-2 and TRBJ2-1, with D hard to call. From germline, CDR1 is SGHTA and CDR2 FQGNSA. The CDR3 length is 13 residues. The ends were cut back, 6 bases at V and 2 bases at J, with 8 bases in the middle.

For this clone: One junction end disagrees with the germline gene, perhaps due to a read error. The J gene is TRBJ2-7, the V gene TRBV6-5; 12 bases agree with TRBD2. This CDR3 region has 16 residues. Germline V gene data show CDR1 as MNHEY and CDR2 as SVGAGI. DNA of the CDR3: TGTGCCAGCAGTTACTTGACTAGCGGGAGCTCCCACGAGCAGTACTTC. Translating gives CASSYLTSGSSHEQYF.

The chain carries TRBV4-3 and TRBJ2-1, with D hard to call. The CDR3 runs to 16 residues. In germline, CDR1 is LGHNA, CDR2 YSLEER. V was shortened by 0 bases and J by 5 bases, with 14 bases between the two germline ends. CDR3 amino acids: CASSQDPRVVHNEQFF. For the CDR3, the DNA is TGCGCCAGCAGCCAAGATCCCAGAGTCGTACACAATGAGCAGTTCTTC.

The chain combines TRBV9 with TRBJ2-1; 8 positions match TRBD2. The CDR3 sequence is 16 residues long. CDR1 SGDLS and CDR2 YYNGEE come from the germline V gene. V dropped 2 bases and J dropped 0; count of bases not matched to a gene: 4. CDR3 DNA sequence: TGTGCCAGCAGCGTGGGGACTAGGGGCTCCTACAATGAGCAGTTCTTC. Its protein product is CASSVGTRGSYNEQFF. The full variable domain, rest sourced from reference TRBV9 and TRBJ2-1, is DSGVTQTPKHLITATGQRVTLRCSPRSGDLSVYWYQQSLDQGLQFLIQYYNGEERAKGNILERFSAQQFPDLHSELNLSSLELGDSALYFCASSVGTRGSYNEQFFGPGTRLTVL.

The chain recombines TRBV10-3 with TRBJ2-4; unclear D gene. The CDR3 is 14 amino acids. V was cut by 0 bases and J by 9 bases, with 12 bases left in between. Looked up from germline, CDR1 is ENHRY and CDR2 is SYGVKD. This CDR3 is CAISESNGLGIQYF. CDR3 sequence (DNA): TGTGCCATCAGTGAGTCGAACGGTTTAGGCATTCAGTACTTC.

The gene calls are TRBV27 and TRBJ2-7; D not resolved. The ends were cut back, 0 bases at V and 2 bases at J, with 11 bases in the middle. The CDR3 length is 15 residues. Germline V gene data show CDR1 as MNHEY and CDR2 as SMNVEV (reference sequence). This CDR3 reads CASSLSLGDPYEQYF. DNA of the CDR3: TGTGCCAGCAGTTTATCCCTAGGAGACCCCTACGAGCAGTACTTC.

The genes are TRBV9 and TRBJ2-5; D possibly corresponds to TRBD2 (6 bases). Germline-derived CDR1 and CDR2 are SGDLS and YYNGEE. The CDR3 has 14 residues. V was clipped by 1 base and J by 5 bases, with 12 bases between them. The CDR3 coding sequence is TGTGCCAGCAGCGTACAACCGGGAGTTGAGACCCAGTACTTC. This encodes CASSVQPGVETQYF.

The chain employs TRBV7-9 and TRBJ2-7; 14 positions agree with TRBD2. Per the germline V gene, CDR1 is SEHNR and CDR2 is FQNEAQ (reference sequence). The junction had 7 bases not matched to a gene; V was cut back by 5 bases and J by 4 bases. The CDR3 spans 16 residues. The CDR3 sequence: CASSTGRLAGGYEQYF. The CDR3 DNA reads as TGTGCCAGCAGCACCGGCCGACTAGCGGGAGGGTACGAGCAGTACTTC.

The V call is TRBV28, the J call TRBJ2-7, with 12 bases identical to TRBD2. CDR1 is MDHEN and CDR2 is SYDVKM in the germline V gene. The ends lost 6 bases at V and 5 bases at J; junction bases unmatched: 5. The CDR3 contains 14 residues. CDR3 region: CASRTSGRNHEQYF. CDR3 bases: TGTGCCAGCAGGACTAGCGGGAGAAACCACGAGCAGTACTTC.

The DNA of the CDR3 is TGTGCCAGCAGCTCATGGGCAGGGGGCTGGAATGAGCAGTTCTTC. The encoded protein is CASSSWAGGWNEQFF. This chain joins TRBV11-2 and TRBJ2-1; 8 positions agree with TRBD1. Trimming removed 4 bases from V and 7 bases from J; junction bases left unmatched: 9. CDR3 length: 15 amino acids. The V gene's germline CDR1 is SGHAT and CDR2 FQNNGV.